The source of this T cell receptor beta chain is a study of cytomegalovirus exposure and HLA in healthy donors. Study-wide results and limits: The sole available immune exposure information was CMV serostatus. A later analysis found TCR association rates differed by HLA locus, highest for DRB1 and lowest for HLA-C.

Germline V gene lookup returns CDR1 MDHEN and CDR2 SYDVKM. The CDR3 has 12 residues. With 5 bases removed from V and 1 base from J, the gap between germline ends came to 4 bases. The primer mix had 60 Vbeta and 13 Jbeta primers. Repertoires were generated with immunoSEQ multiplex PCR, while TCRdb's copy carries only in-frame clones and drops some. The sample has fewer than 200,000 clones; 76% are singletons. As regards this clone: Its specificity is not known.

V and J are TRBV28 and TRBJ2-3; the D is unclear. The sample was PBMCs. The TCR sequence derives from a female donor in good health and CMV-seronegative. In nucleotides, the CDR3 is TGTGCCAGCAGTACACGCACAGATACGCAGTATTTT. It specifies CASSTRTDTQYF.